This record covers a single T cell receptor beta chain. In the study's own analysis: Reference gene primers were amplified, and this amplification served to estimate nucleated cell counts. The protocol was immunoSEQ multiplex PCR, while the TCRdb copy is restricted to in-frame clones and leaves out a portion. The V and J calls and clone size were taken over from that table, and D and trimming were inferred from the DNA. This table holds 140,000 to 150,000 clones, around 89% found once. Patients in Seattle were enrolled during active infection, then followed longitudinally. The CDR3 has 14 amino acids. The V gene end was trimmed by 7 bases and the J gene end by 2 bases; junction bases not matched to a gene: 5. Germline V gives CDR1 SNHLY, CDR2 FYNNEI. The data originate from a study of blood T cell repertoires in COVID-19. Overall study context: COVID-19 samples, acute and convalescent, were from the United States, Italy and Spain. PBMCs, B-cell-depleted T cells, or T cells were the source of the cDNA or gDNA that made up the material.

The rearrangement joins TRBV2 to TRBJ1-5; 7 nucleotides line up with TRBD1. Material for sequencing was peripheral blood. The source is a human donor with COVID-19, enrolled during active disease. The donor label of this sample is uncertain. For the CDR3, the DNA is TGTGCCAGCAAACTCGGGACAGGCAATCAGCCCCAGCATTTT. Translated, it gives CASKLGTGNQPQHF.